The T cell receptor (beta chain) under discussion was sequenced for a study of low-dose radiotherapy and immunotherapy resistance in tumors. The CDR3 covers 16 residues. Trimming took 2 bases from V and 0 from J, leaving 11 bases between them. Regarding time point: before trial treatment. TRAV and TRBV primers primed cDNA for both TCRalpha and TCRbeta. Both a constant-region primer and a V-primer adapter served to amplify TCRs across about 20 PCR cycles. MiXCR, applied by TCRdb to the reads, yields one record per CDR3 protein. The repertoire holds 65,000 to 90,000 distinct CDR3 sequences, with 18% as singletons.

The V call is TRBV23-1, the J call TRBJ1-3; D is possibly TRBD1 (5 bases). TRBV23-1 is recorded as an ORF, its role being uncertain. The sample in question was PBMCs, obtained before treatment. The sequence derives from a male donor with prostate cancer. The CDR3: CASSQKDSRSGNTIYF. In DNA form, the CDR3 reads TGCGCCAGCAGTCAAAAAGACAGCCGCTCTGGAAACACCATATATTTT.